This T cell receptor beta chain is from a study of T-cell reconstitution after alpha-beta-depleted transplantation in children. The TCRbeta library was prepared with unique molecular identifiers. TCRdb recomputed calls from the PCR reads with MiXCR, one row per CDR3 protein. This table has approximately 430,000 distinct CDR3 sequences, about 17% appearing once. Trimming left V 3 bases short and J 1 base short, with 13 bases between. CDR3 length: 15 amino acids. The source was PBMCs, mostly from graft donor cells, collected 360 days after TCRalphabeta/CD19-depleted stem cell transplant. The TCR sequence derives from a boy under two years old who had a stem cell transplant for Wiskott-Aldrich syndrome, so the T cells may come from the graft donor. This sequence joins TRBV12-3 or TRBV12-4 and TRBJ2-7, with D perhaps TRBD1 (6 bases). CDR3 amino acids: CASSLIGTRSYEQYF. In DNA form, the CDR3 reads TGTGCCAGCAGTTTGATCGGGACAAGATCCTACGAGCAGTACTTC.